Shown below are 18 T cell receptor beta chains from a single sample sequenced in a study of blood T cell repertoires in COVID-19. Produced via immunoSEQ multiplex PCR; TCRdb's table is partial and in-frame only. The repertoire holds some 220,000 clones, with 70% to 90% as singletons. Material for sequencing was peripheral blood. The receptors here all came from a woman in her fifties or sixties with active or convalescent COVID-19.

CDR3 nucleotide sequence: TGTGCCAGCAGCCAAGAGATGGCGGGGACCCAGTACTTC. Translation gives CASSQEMAGTQYF. V usage is TRBV14 and J usage is TRBJ2-5, with a tentative D call TRBD2 (5 bases). Germline V lookup: CDR1 SGHDN, CDR2 FVKESK. Between the trimmed V and J ends, which lost 0 bases and 7 bases, there was a span of 9 bases. This CDR3 contains 13 residues.

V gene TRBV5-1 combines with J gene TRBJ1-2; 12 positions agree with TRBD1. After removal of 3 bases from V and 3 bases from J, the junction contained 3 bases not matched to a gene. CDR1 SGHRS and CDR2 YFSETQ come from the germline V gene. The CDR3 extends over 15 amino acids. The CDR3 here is CASSSGTGGDYGYTF. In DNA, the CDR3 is TGCGCCAGCAGCTCCGGGACAGGGGGCGACTATGGCTACACCTTC.

This CDR3 is CASSRTGGKNIQYF. CDR3 bases: TGTGCCAGTAGTCGGACAGGGGGCAAAAACATTCAGTACTTC. The gene calls are TRBV19 and TRBJ2-4; 10 bases fit TRBD1. This CDR3 contains 14 residues. Trimming at V came to 5 bases and at J to 3 bases, leaving 1 base not matched to a gene. CDR1 is LNHDA and CDR2 is SQIVND in the germline V gene (reference sequence).

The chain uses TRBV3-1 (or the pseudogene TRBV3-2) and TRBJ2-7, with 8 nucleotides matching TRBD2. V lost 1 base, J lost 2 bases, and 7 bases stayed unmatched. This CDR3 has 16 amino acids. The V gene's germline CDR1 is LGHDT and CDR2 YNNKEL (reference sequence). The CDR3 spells CASSQGLLAAPYEQYF. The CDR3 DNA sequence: TGTGCCAGCAGCCAAGGTTTACTAGCGGCACCCTACGAGCAGTACTTC.

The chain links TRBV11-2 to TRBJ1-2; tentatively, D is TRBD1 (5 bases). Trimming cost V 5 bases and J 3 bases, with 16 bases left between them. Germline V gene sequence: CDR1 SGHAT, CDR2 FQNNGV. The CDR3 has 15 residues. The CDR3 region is CASSEIGRVDYGYTF. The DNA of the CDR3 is TGTGCCAGCAGCGAAATCGGCAGGGTTGACTATGGCTACACCTTC.

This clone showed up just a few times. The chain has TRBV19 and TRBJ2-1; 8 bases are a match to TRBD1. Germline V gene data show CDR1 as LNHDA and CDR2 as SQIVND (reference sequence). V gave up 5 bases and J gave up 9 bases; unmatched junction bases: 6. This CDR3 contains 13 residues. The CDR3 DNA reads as TGTGCCAGTAGTGCCTCAGGGGGCCGTGAGCAGTTCTTC. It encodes CASSASGGREQFF.

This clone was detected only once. Written as DNA, the CDR3 is TGTGCCAGCAGCCAACAGGGTTATCAGCCCCAGCATTTT. Translating it yields CASSQQGYQPQHF. The chain recombines TRBV3-1 (or the pseudogene TRBV3-2) with TRBJ1-5; maybe TRBD1 (5 bases). In germline, CDR1 is LGHDT, CDR2 YNNKEL (reference sequence). Trimming left V 2 bases short and J 5 bases short, with 7 bases between. This CDR3 has 13 residues.

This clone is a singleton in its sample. CDR3 region: CASSKDGGLAYNEQFF. In DNA, the CDR3 is TGTGCCAGCAGCAAAGACGGGGGACTAGCTTACAATGAGCAGTTCTTC. V is TRBV7-9 and J is TRBJ2-1; 9 bases fit TRBD2. This CDR3 has 16 amino acids. Trimming cost V 5 bases and J 4 bases; bases outside gene matches: 9. Germline V CDR1 and CDR2: SEHNR, FQNEAQ (reference sequence).

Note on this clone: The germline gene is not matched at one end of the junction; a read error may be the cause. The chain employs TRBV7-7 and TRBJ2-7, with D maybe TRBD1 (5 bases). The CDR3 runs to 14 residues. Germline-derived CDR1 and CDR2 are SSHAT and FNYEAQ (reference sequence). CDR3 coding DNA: TGTGCTAGCAGCCCCCTTGGGGCGGCCTACGAGCAGTACTTC. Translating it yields CASSPLGAAYEQYF.

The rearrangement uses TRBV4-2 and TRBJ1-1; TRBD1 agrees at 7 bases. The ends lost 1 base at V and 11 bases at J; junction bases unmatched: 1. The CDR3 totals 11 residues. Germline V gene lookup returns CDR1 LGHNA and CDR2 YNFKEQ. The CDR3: CASSQAGGAFF. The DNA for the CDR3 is TGTGCCAGCAGCCAAGCAGGGGGTGCTTTCTTT.

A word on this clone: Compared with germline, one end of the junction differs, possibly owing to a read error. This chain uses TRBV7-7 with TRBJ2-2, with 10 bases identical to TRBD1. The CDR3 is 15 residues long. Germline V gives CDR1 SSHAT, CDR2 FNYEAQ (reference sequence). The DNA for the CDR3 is TGTGCTAGCAGTGGGACAGGGGACAACACCGGGGAGCTGTTTTTT. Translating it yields CASSGTGDNTGELFF.

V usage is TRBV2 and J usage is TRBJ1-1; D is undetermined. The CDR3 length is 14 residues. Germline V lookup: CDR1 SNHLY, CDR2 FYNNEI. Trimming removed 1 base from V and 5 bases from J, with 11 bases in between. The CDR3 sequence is CASSEVWERTEAFF. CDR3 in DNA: TGTGCCAGCAGTGAAGTGTGGGAGAGGACTGAAGCTTTCTTT.

The CDR3 loop is CASITGEQYV. The CDR3 region has the DNA TGTGCCAGCATTACCGGCGAGCAGTACGTC. The J gene is TRBJ2-7, the V gene TRBV2; D gene uncertain. V was pared by 7 bases and J by 6 bases, with 7 bases between. The CDR3 sequence is 10 residues long. CDR1 SNHLY and CDR2 FYNNEI come from the germline V gene.

The DNA for the CDR3 is TGCGCCAGCAGCTTGACAGGGGGCGAATCACCCCTCCACTTT. Its translation: CASSLTGGESPLHF. The chain couples TRBV5-1 to TRBJ1-6, with 9 bases aligning to TRBD1. This CDR3 is 14 amino acids long. Germline assignment: CDR1 SGHRS and CDR2 YFSETQ. The trim removed 1 base at V and 10 bases at J, leaving 3 bases unmatched.

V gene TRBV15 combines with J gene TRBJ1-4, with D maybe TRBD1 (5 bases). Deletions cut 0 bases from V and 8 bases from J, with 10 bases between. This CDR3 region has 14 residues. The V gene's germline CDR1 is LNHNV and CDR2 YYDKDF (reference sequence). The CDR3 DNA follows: TGTGCCACCAGCAGAGACAGGGTGGAGGAAAAACTGTTTTTT. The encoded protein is CATSRDRVEEKLFF. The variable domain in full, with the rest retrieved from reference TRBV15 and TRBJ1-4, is DAMVIQNPRYQVTQFGKPVTLSCSQTLNHNVMYWYQQKSSQAPKLLFHYYDKDFNNEADTPDNFQSRRPNTSFCFLDIRSPGLGDTAMYLCATSRDRVEEKLFFGSGTQLSVL.

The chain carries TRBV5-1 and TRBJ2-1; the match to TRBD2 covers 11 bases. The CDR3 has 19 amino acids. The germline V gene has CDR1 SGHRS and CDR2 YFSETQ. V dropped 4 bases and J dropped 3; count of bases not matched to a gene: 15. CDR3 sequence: CASSTSLAGGYSGYNEQFF. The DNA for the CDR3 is TGCGCCAGCAGCACAAGCCTAGCGGGGGGCTATAGTGGCTACAATGAGCAGTTCTTC.

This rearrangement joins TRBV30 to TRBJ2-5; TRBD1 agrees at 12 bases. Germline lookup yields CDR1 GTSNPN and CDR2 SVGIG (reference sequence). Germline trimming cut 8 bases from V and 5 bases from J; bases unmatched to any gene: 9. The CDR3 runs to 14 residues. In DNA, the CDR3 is TGTGCCGGGGGACAGGGGGCAGAGTGGGAGACCCAGTACTTC. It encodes CAGGQGAEWETQYF.

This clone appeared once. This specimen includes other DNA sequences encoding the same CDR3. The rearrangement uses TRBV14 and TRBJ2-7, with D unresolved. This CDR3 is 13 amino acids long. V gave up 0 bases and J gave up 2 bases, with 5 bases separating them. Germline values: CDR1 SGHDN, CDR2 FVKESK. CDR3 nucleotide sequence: TGTGCCAGCAGCCAAGACCCCACCTACGAGCAGTACTTC. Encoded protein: CASSQDPTYEQYF.